This T cell receptor beta chain was recorded in a study of cytomegalovirus exposure and HLA in healthy donors. Study outcomes and limitations: A later analysis linked a missense DCLRE1C variant to TCR beta V- and J-gene trimming. Later analysis showed most CMV-associated TCR beta chains appearing HLA-restricted. A later analysis by the authors found several of the most significant clusters apparently linked to common viral pathogens. Within the data, a cluster of highly shared sequence variants was likely a sequencing artifact.

Use of 60 Vbeta and 13 Jbeta primers characterized the PCR. Using immunoSEQ multiplex PCR, the repertoire was profiled, and TCRdb retains in-frame clones only, with some absent. The sample has nearly 110,000 clones; approximately 85% are singletons. In its sample, this clone was seen a few times. Its antigen remains unknown. Germline CDR1 and CDR2: ENHRY and SYGVKD. The CDR3 covers 15 residues. V lost 3 bases to trimming and J lost 6 bases; unmatched junction nucleotides: 6. The chain is built from TRBV10-3 and TRBJ2-1, with 9 positions matching TRBD2. Input material: PBMCs. The TCR was taken from a man aged 45-60 years in good health and CMV-seronegative. The CDR3 nucleotides are TGTGCCATCAGTGACCCTCGGCGGGGGGGCAATGAGCAGTTCTTC. It encodes CAISDPRRGGNEQFF.